This TCR beta chain was documented in a study of response to subunit inactivated influenza vaccine (dated by TCRdb to 2016 to 2018). Context from the whole study: The study used deep quantitative T cell receptor repertoire profiling to track responses to a trivalent subunit inactivated influenza vaccine.

The V end loses 5 bases and the J end loses 4 bases, and a stretch of 11 bases separates them. CDR1 is given as SGHTA and CDR2 as FQGNSA, both from the germline V gene. Including cysteine and phenylalanine, the CDR3 has 13 amino acids. Just the 39-base CDR3 DNA is kept, in frame starting at base 1. This clonotype was seen many times. Its antigen is unknown. No base qualities exist here, and no much larger clone lies one base off it. Paper-wide results and their limitations: According to the authors, only a limited number of new T cells may be recruited by each seasonal influenza vaccination.

Libraries were built with RT-PCR. The sequencer was an Illumina HiSeq 2500. The raw public reads went through TCRdb reprocessing: fastp at Q25, MiXCR clone calling, in-frame beta chains kept. Each CDR3 protein gets just one entry, which takes the most common genes and DNA from the rows behind it. The sample table lists around 470,000 distinct CDR3 sequences, less than 7.5% of them with a count of one. Clones ranked in the top ten supply about an eighth of the sample. The chain joins TRBV7-2 to TRBJ1-2, with no confidently assigned D gene. The specimen was PBMCs from blood, collected roughly 24 months after vaccination. This sequence was found in a man aged 50-75 years who received an inactivated influenza vaccine. Donor details come from another sample of the same person, matched by shared clones. CDR3 protein: CASSLGEAYGYTF. The DNA is TGTGCCAGCAGCCTAGGTGAAGCCTATGGCTACACCTTC.